This T cell receptor (beta chain) is drawn from a study of OX40 agonist ivuxolimab in advanced cancers. The V and J ends lost 6 bases and 2 bases, in that order; junction bases with no gene match: 2. The CDR3 spans 14 residues. Germline V gives CDR1 SNHLY, CDR2 FYNNEI. Using immunoSEQ multiplex PCR, the repertoire was profiled, and TCRdb retains in-frame clones only, with some absent. The table has approximately 58,000 clones, about 86% seen once. V and J are TRBV2 and TRBJ2-2; 8 nucleotides line up with TRBD2. The material was CD4+ or CD8+ T cells sorted from blood, obtained in a trial of the OX40 agonist ivuxolimab. This clonotype was sampled from an adult with an advanced solid tumor such as melanoma, head and neck, liver or kidney cancer. The CDR3 sequence: CASRTSDNTGELFF. The CDR3 bases are TGTGCCAGCAGGACTAGCGACAACACCGGGGAGCTGTTTTTT. Drawing the rest from reference TRBV2 and TRBJ2-2, the complete variable domain is EPEVTQTPSHQVTQMGQEVILRCVPISNHLYFYWYRQILGQKVEFLVSFYNNEISEKSEIFDDQFSVERPDGSNFTLKIRSTKLEDSAMYFCASRTSDNTGELFFGEGSRLTVL.